Here is one T cell receptor beta chain with its context. This clone's antigen is unknown. Qualities for individual bases were not recorded, and no much larger clone is one base off. The library was produced with the immunoSEQ multiplex PCR assay. For the multiplex PCR, a mixture combining 60 forward primers for TCR Vbeta segments and 13 reverse primers for TCR Jbeta segments was used. The CDR3 region of rearranged TCR beta genes was amplified from genomic DNA by a multiplex PCR assay. Amplified TCR beta libraries were sequenced as 87-base-pair reads on the Illumina HiSeq System. In the original analysis: A later analysis counted some 74 million unique TCR beta chains across the 690 or so repertoires, and around 9.9 million of these chains were shared by at least two donors. Raw reads were error-corrected and collapsed into unique sequences by a nearest-neighbor algorithm in which closely related sequences were merged to remove PCR and sequencing errors. V, D and J gene segments were assigned by aligning CDR3 sequences to IMGT reference sequences. Each retained sequence needed at least a six-nucleotide match to both a V gene segment and a J gene segment. Rearrangements were classified as productive when the CDR3 lacked stop codons and remained in frame with V and J, and all other rearrangements were classified as non-productive. Following IMGT convention, CDR3 was defined as the stretch from the second conserved V-encoded cysteine up to the conserved J-encoded phenylalanine. The earlier analysis of approximately 590 of the donors excluded any sequence lacking an unambiguous match to a single V gene segment. In an earlier analysis of around 590 of the donors, a V segment was called functional when productive rearrangements were above 56.7%, and segregating when the standard deviation between donors exceeded 5%. A statistical classification framework was built to diagnose cytomegalovirus status from the catalog of TCR beta chain sequences. V and J gene assignment, in a later analysis, came from comparing TCR nucleotide sequences with IMGT/GENE-DB human TR gene sequences. Using the TCRdist pipeline, a later analysis assigned CDR3 sequences along with most-parsimonious VDJ recombination scenarios. In a later analysis, each TCR beta chain was defined by its CDR3 amino acid sequence together with its V-gene family, and reads lacking a unique V-gene family were excluded. As a way to deal with suspected cross-contamination and a sequencing artifact, a later analysis dropped hundreds of nucleotide sequences that were highly shared and had low generation probability. A later analysis calculated a clonal expansion index for each public chain from normalized within-repertoire ranks of inferred template counts. A later analysis computed generation probabilities with a VDJ recombination model fitted to out-of-frame rearrangements, and checked the results against IGoR. Hypergeometric tests were used in a later analysis to score TCR-TCR, TCR-HLA and TCR-CMV co-occurrence, with a repertoire-size bias correction applied to the TCR pairs. False discovery rates were estimated in a later analysis by permuting HLA or CMV assignments 20 times. In a later analysis, co-occurring TCRs were grouped using DBSCAN, with TCRdist sequence similarity added in when clustering inside HLA-allele-positive subsets. For co-occurrence clustering, repertoires with fewer than 30,000 or more than 120,000 public chains were excluded, along with four or five repertoires with anomalous nucleotide sharing. TCRdb mirrors the immuneACCESS table, restricted to in-frame sequences. Some clones are absent from its copies; in checked studies, under half trace to an unresolved V gene, and the reason for the others is unknown. The V and J calls and clone size are taken from that table; D and trimming were inferred from the DNA. The sample contains 280,000 or so clones, 70% to 90% of them found a single time. The ten largest clonotypes hold 2% to 3% of the sample.

In total, over 600 healthy bone marrow donors made up the cohort. All cohort members were sampled while nominally healthy, although unrecorded immune exposures were likely present. The donor tested CMV seronegative, placing the donor among the 350 to 400 seronegative members of the cohort. A peripheral blood sample was collected from each donor, and TCR beta sequencing was performed on peripheral blood mononuclear cells. The Qiagen DNeasy Blood Extraction Kit was used to extract genomic DNA from the blood cell samples. The source of the sample is a study of cytomegalovirus exposure and HLA in healthy donors (dated by TCRdb to 2016 to 2017). Study-level background: In an earlier analysis of 450 to 750 of the donors, about 260 Gb of sequence data and 117 million unique TCR beta sequences from about 180 million T cells were reported. An early release covering about 600 HLA-typed donors comprised about 310 gigabases of sequencing data and approximately 80 million unique TCR sequences. Of the approximately 370 genotyped donors, 80% to 90% were placed in the genetic ancestry cluster associated with self-reported Caucasian donors. The study was designed to test whether signatures of past pathogen exposure could be identified by cataloging public T cell receptors. The study used immunosequencing to profile the T cell repertoires of several hundred subjects and linked those repertoires to cytomegalovirus serostatus. A separate validation cohort of 100 to 150 different subjects was used in addition to the roughly 670-subject first cohort. To predict cytomegalovirus infection status, the study combined high-throughput TCR immunosequencing, statistical association of individual TCRs with disease status, and machine learning. A later analysis re-examined previously published TCR beta repertoires from 610 or so donors and added high-resolution HLA genotyping to investigate patterns of TCR occurrence. In the later analysis, no new phenotypic data were used to find candidate immune exposures; instead, reliance was placed on TCR beta sequences and their occurrence across donors. To decide whether each TCR beta V gene segment behaved as functional or pseudogenic, an earlier analysis of fewer than 750 of the donors relied on high-throughput TCR beta sequencing. Alongside the repertoire data, information on donor age, sex, ethnicity and CMV serostatus was compiled. A later genetic analysis took genome-wide SNP genotypes for about 65% of the roughly 670 donors and used that subset as a discovery cohort. Every discovery cohort repertoire had been produced on one sequencing platform. HLA typing covered class I and class II loci at four-digit resolution. Typing coverage varied by locus: roughly 620-640 donors for A, B, C, DRB1 and DQB1; approximately 500 for DQA1; nearly 610 for DPA1; some 470 for DPB1. Roughly five DR-DQ haplotypes were treated as single units for association and clustering because of strong linkage in the cohort. Among roughly 400 genotyped donors of the cohort, an average of around 250,000 unique TCR beta nucleotide sequences was sequenced per donor, of which 15% to 20% were non-productive. Here is what the overall study found, with its caveats: Compared with equally common non-associated chains, HLA-associated TCR beta chains in a later analysis were more clonally expanded and had lower generation probabilities. Sequencing depth was assumed to be roughly uniform across donors in the presence/absence analyses, though that assumption may not hold. A further reported finding was that TCR beta sequences accurately predicted the HLA-A and HLA-B alleles for most subjects in the first cohort. In this cohort, only TCR beta chains were sequenced, and detectable features were limited by the absence of alpha or paired-chain data. A total of 164 TCR beta chains were listed by the study as associated with cytomegalovirus. A later analysis associated around 16,000 TCR beta sequences with specific HLA alleles at a false discovery rate of 0.05. A few of the identified cytomegalovirus-associated TCR beta chains were confirmed in vitro to be specific for cytomegalovirus antigens. For the cohort, immune exposure information was limited to CMV serostatus. Linkage disequilibrium might explain the correlated functional status among segregating V segments, but an unknown experimental factor could not be excluded. According to a later analysis, TCR association rates differed among HLA loci, with DRB1 alleles showing the most associated TCRs and HLA-C alleles showing the fewest. In a later genetic analysis, fewer N-insertions in productive TCRs were reported among donors in an Asian-associated ancestry cluster than the roughly 700-donor mean. Because counts were too low, 15 to 20 rarely observed V segments, including chromosome 9 orphons, were excluded from the earlier analysis of around 590 of the donors. Most CMV-associated TCR beta chains appeared to be HLA-restricted in a later analysis, and the HLA associations seemed to be driven largely by CMV exposure. A cluster of highly shared sequence variants was judged likely to represent a technical artifact of the sequencing pipeline. Because HLA typing was unavailable for some donors at each locus, only the typed subset was used in association tests. When HLA alleles, especially DR and DQ, strongly co-occurred, attributing TCR associations to individual alleles was difficult. Broadly in line with IMGT annotations, most TCR beta V segments showed up in productive rearrangements about 87% or about 30% of the time in an earlier analysis of about 500 of the donors. The classifier was reported to diagnose cytomegalovirus status with high specificity and sensitivity in both the original cohort and the validation cohort. It was suggested by the authors that the approach could potentially be generalized to other disease states and immunological phenotypes. Across donors, most TCR sequences were observed very rarely, whereas some public TCRs were present in many individuals. A later genetic analysis associated a missense DCLRE1C variant with V-gene and J-gene trimming of TCR beta chains, and an independent cohort replicated the association. Several of the top co-occurrence clusters appeared to be linked to parvovirus B19, influenza, CMV and Epstein-Barr virus, according to a later analysis.

Sequencing was done on a sample of PBMCs. The sequence came from a woman younger than 30 in good health and CMV-seronegative.

The CDR3 in this case is CASSKGLAGSSYEQYF. In nucleotides, the sequence is TGTGCCAGCAGTAAAGGACTAGCGGGGAGCTCCTACGAGCAGTACTTC. This sequence uses TRBV6-1 and TRBJ2-7, with 12 central nucleotides matching TRBD2. The CDR3 spans 16 residues, from the cysteine through the phenylalanine. Of the read, only the CDR3 DNA is kept; its 48 bases are in frame from base 1. The V end gives up 5 bases and the J end 0 bases, leaving 5 bases in the junction not matched to a gene. CDR1 is given as MNHNS and CDR2 as SASEGT, both from the germline V gene.